This T cell receptor (beta chain) appears in the sequencing data of a study of CD8 T cells in ankylosing spondylitis. This clonotype has just a few counts. Its cognate antigen is unknown. V lost 4 bases to trimming and J lost 2 bases; unmatched junction nucleotides: 4. CDR1 SGHDT and CDR2 YYEEEE come from the germline V gene. This CDR3 spans 14 amino acids. With molecular barcodes, quantitative 5'-RACE was used to make the TCR beta libraries. Using its own MiXCR run on the 5' RACE reads, TCRdb lists one record per CDR3 protein. The sample records roughly 470,000 distinct CDR3 sequences, 20% to 30% being singletons. Study-wide findings and caveats: Clones linked to disease were reported to show significant enrichment in matched ankylosing spondylitis synovial fluid. Reports of some motif variants in reactive arthritis synovial fluid and blood predate this one. Disease-associated clonotypes exhibited CD8+ identity and were relatively infrequent in peripheral blood. For ankylosing spondylitis blood, a TCR beta motif of 7 or 8 highly homologous variants appeared characteristic.

Sequencing was carried out using blood, either unsorted or a sorted T cell fraction (not recorded which). This TCR was recovered from a male donor with ankylosing spondylitis. The rearrangement links TRBV5-6 to TRBJ2-7; 9 nucleotides agree with TRBD1. CDR3 DNA: TGTGCCAGCAGCGGACAGGGGCTGACCTACGAGCAGTACGTC. It yields the protein CASSGQGLTYEQYV.